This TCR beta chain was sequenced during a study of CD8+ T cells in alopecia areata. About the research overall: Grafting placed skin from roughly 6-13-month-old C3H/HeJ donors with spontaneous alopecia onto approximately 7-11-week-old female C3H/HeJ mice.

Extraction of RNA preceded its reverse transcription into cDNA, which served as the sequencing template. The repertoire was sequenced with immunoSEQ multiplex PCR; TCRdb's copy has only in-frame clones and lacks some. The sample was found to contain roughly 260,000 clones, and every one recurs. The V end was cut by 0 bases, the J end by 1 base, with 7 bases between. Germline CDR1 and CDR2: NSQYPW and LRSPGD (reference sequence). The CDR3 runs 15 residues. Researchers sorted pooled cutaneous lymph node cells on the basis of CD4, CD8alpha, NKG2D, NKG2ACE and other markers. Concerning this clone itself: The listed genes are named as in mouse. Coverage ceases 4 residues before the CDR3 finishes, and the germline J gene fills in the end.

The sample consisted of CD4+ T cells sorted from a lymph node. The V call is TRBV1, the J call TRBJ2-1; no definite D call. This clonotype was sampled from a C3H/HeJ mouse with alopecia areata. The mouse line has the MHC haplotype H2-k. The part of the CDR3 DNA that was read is TGCACCTGCAGTGCAGATCTCCTGAACTATGCT. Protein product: CTCSADLLNYA. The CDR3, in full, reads CTCSADLLNYAEQFF.